Listed here is a single T cell receptor (beta chain). Amplification of TCR beta CDR3 regions used RNA as the template. An initial round of RT-PCR targeting the TCR CDR3 relied on the HTBI primer set. TCRdb processed the multiplex PCR reads anew with MiXCR; each CDR3 protein has one entry. The repertoire holds approximately 600,000 distinct CDR3 sequences, with around 14% as singletons. The sample comes from a study of T cells in Graves' hyperthyroidism and ophthalmopathy. In patients aged 18 to 65, hyperthyroidism was newly diagnosed, with duration under 2 months. Diagnosing involved the use of clinical symptoms, serum thyroxine and TRAb, thyroid ultrasound and orbital computed tomography. Before ophthalmopathy appeared, progressors gave blood at initial hyperthyroidism diagnosis. Isolation of PBMCs was performed on 8.5 to 10 ml fresh peripheral blood. CDR1 SGHRS and CDR2 YFSETQ come from the germline V gene. Deletions cut 1 base from V and 6 bases from J, with 10 bases between. The CDR3 is made up of 14 amino acids.

The receptor comes from a woman in her 30s with Graves' hyperthyroidism that later progressed to Graves' ophthalmopathy. The V call is TRBV5-1, the J call TRBJ2-2; tentatively, D is TRBD1 or TRBD2 (5 bases each). Sequencing was done on a sample of blood. CDR3: CASSLRGVAGELFF. CDR3 bases: TGCGCCAGCAGCTTGCGAGGGGTGGCCGGGGAGCTGTTTTTT.